Included here is one TCR beta chain sequence, with context. The sample belongs to a study of shared clonotypes between healthy human individuals. Per germline, CDR1 SNHLY and CDR2 FYNNEI. The CDR3 sequence is 15 residues long. J lost 3 bases, V lost 2 bases, and 7 bases had no gene match. Sequenced by immunoSEQ multiplex PCR; TCRdb stores in-frame clones only, minus some. The table lists about 1,500,000 clones, roughly 96% of them singletons, with over 1% in the top ten. The clonotype was recovered from a man aged 30 to 39 in good health. Sequenced input: naive CD4+ T cells sorted from blood. Subset: CD45RA+ positively selected. The chain has TRBV2 and TRBJ2-7, with 7 bases fitting TRBD2. The CDR3, as DNA: TGTGCCAGCAGTGAAATCGCGGGAGTAAACTACGAGCAGTACTTC. It encodes CASSEIAGVNYEQYF.